Presented here are 22 T cell receptor beta chains from one specimen sequenced in a study of T cell responses to AZD1222 COVID-19 vaccine. Here immunoSEQ multiplex PCR was the method, and the copy in TCRdb shows in-frame clones only, minus some. The sample has more than 85,000 clones, 80% to 95% seen once. The sequencing here drew on peripheral blood, taken 28 days after the second AZD1222 dose. Receptors originate from an adult who received the AZD1222 COVID-19 vaccine.

This clone was recorded a few times. The chain has TRBV6-4 and TRBJ2-3; 7 nucleotides align to TRBD2. This CDR3 is 14 amino acids long. Germline loops: CDR1 MRHNA, CDR2 SNTAGT. Trimming removed 3 bases from V and 3 bases from J; junction bases left unmatched: 3. The CDR3 loop is CASSEQGGTDTQYF. DNA for the CDR3: TGTGCCAGCAGTGAGCAGGGAGGGACAGATACGCAGTATTTT.

This clone was picked up one time. The chain has TRBV5-4 and TRBJ1-1; 10 bases fit TRBD1. The V segment lost 4 bases and the J segment 3 bases; nucleotides outside the gene matches: 6. The CDR3 has 15 amino acids. Germline V gene lookup returns CDR1 SGHNT and CDR2 YYREEE (reference sequence). The CDR3 DNA reads as TGTGCCAGCAGCCACTCCGGGACAGGGGACACTGAAGCTTTCTTT. As protein: CASSHSGTGDTEAFF. The whole variable domain, filled in from reference TRBV5-4 and TRBJ1-1, reads ETGVTQSPTHLIKTRGQQVTLRCSSQSGHNTVSWYQQALGQGPQFIFQYYREEENGRGNFPPRFSGLQFPNYSSELNVNALELDDSALYLCASSHSGTGDTEAFFGQGTRLTVV.

The chain links TRBV7-9 to TRBJ2-5, with a possible D match to TRBD2 (6 bases). The CDR3 has 15 amino acids. Germline lookup yields CDR1 SEHNR and CDR2 FQNEAQ (reference sequence). V was cut by 5 bases and J by 4 bases, with 17 bases left in between. CDR3 bases: TGTGCCAGCAGCCCACTGATGGGGGGTTTAGAGACCCAGTACTTC. Translating gives CASSPLMGGLETQYF. The variable domain in full, with the rest retrieved from reference TRBV7-9 and TRBJ2-5, is DTGVSQNPRHKITKRGQNVTFRCDPISEHNRLYWYRQTLGQGPEFLTYFQNEAQLEKSRLLSDRFSAERPKGSFSTLEIQRTEQGDSAMYLCASSPLMGGLETQYFGPGTRLLVL.

This rearrangement joins TRBV5-6 to TRBJ2-1; 10 bases line up with TRBD2. Germline V CDR1 and CDR2: SGHDT, YYEEEE. The CDR3 loop spans 16 amino acids. V trimming: 0 bases; J trimming: 7 bases; junction bases outside the gene matches: 7. The CDR3 here is CASSLVDPSGGNEQFF. CDR3 sequence (DNA): TGTGCCAGCAGCTTGGTGGATCCTAGCGGGGGAAATGAGCAGTTCTTC.

This rearrangement joins TRBV27 to TRBJ2-3, with a tentative D call TRBD1 (5 bases). The length of the CDR3 is 15 residues. V lost 5 bases, J lost 1 base, and 13 bases lay in between. Germline V CDR1 and CDR2: MNHEY, SMNVEV (reference sequence). The CDR3 DNA sequence: TGTGCCAGCAGTCCTGACGAAGGGGGCACAGATACGCAGTATTTT. Translating it yields CASSPDEGGTDTQYF.

The gene calls are TRBV6-5 and TRBJ2-1; D may match TRBD1 or TRBD2 (6 bases each). The CDR3 totals 15 residues. CDR1 is MNHEY, CDR2 SVGAGI, per germline. The V and J ends lost 8 bases and 8 bases respectively, with 22 bases between them. For the CDR3, the DNA is TGTGCCAGCCTACGGGCCGGTAGGGGGGCGGATGAGCAGTTCTTC. It encodes CASLRAGRGADEQFF.

This chain connects TRBV19 to TRBJ1-5; tentative D call: TRBD1 (5 bases). CDR3 length equals 17 residues. V lost 2 bases, J lost 0 bases, and 14 bases lay in between. Germline V CDR1 and CDR2: LNHDA, SQIVND (reference sequence). CDR3 sequence: CASSIFLVRDSNQPQHF. CDR3 nucleotides: TGTGCCAGTAGTATATTTTTGGTCAGGGATAGCAATCAGCCCCAGCATTTT.

This clone was seen a few times. This chain joins TRBV7-8 and TRBJ1-1; D is perhaps TRBD1 (6 bases). The V gene's germline CDR1 is SGHVS and CDR2 FQNEAQ. This CDR3 comprises 16 residues. Trimming removed 5 bases at V and 1 base at J, with 17 bases between. The CDR3 loop is CASSLLGGKTNTEAFF. The CDR3 bases are TGTGCCAGCAGCCTATTAGGGGGAAAAACGAACACTGAAGCTTTCTTT. The full variable domain, completed using reference TRBV7-8 and TRBJ1-1, is GAGVSQSPRYKVAKRGQDVALRCDPISGHVSLFWYQQALGQGPEFLTYFQNEAQLDKSGLPSDRFFAERPEGSVSTLKIQRTQQEDSAVYLCASSLLGGKTNTEAFFGQGTRLTVV.

The chain employs TRBV6-1 and TRBJ1-2; D unclear. From germline, CDR1 is MNHNS and CDR2 SASEGT. Between the trimmed V and J ends, which lost 0 bases and 4 bases, there was a span of 12 bases. The CDR3 spans 15 residues. DNA for the CDR3: TGTGCCAGCAGTGAAGCATTGGGGTTCGGCTATGGCTACACCTTC. It codes for CASSEALGFGYGYTF.

The chain joins TRBV12-3 or TRBV12-4 to TRBJ2-7; D gene ambiguous. The CDR3 loop spans 12 amino acids. Trimming stripped 6 bases from V and 1 base from J, with 7 bases between. CDR3 DNA sequence: TGTGCCAGCAGCGGCGGATCCTACGAGCAGTACTTC. This gives the protein CASSGGSYEQYF.

The genes are TRBV3-1 (or the pseudogene TRBV3-2) and TRBJ2-7, with D possibly TRBD2 on 6 matching bases. CDR3 length equals 14 residues. The germline gives CDR1 LGHDT, CDR2 YNNKEL (reference sequence). V dropped 2 bases and J dropped 3 bases, with 11 bases sitting between them. The CDR3 DNA reads as TGTGCCAGCAGCCAACGCGGGACTTACTACGAGCAGTACTTC. The encoded protein is CASSQRGTYYEQYF.

The V gene is TRBV18, the J gene TRBJ2-3; 8 nucleotides align to TRBD1. CDR1 is KGHSH and CDR2 is LQKENI in the germline V gene. The CDR3 is 15 amino acids. The J segment lost 4 bases and the V segment lost 3 bases, leaving 6 bases of the junction unmatched. The CDR3 spells CASSPGQGFADTQYF. CDR3 sequence (DNA): TGTGCCAGCTCACCCGGACAGGGTTTCGCAGATACGCAGTATTTT.

Comment on this clone: Relative to the germline gene, one junction end is altered; a read error may explain this. The chain combines TRBV7-7 with TRBJ2-2; D perhaps matches TRBD2 (6 bases). The CDR3 loop spans 15 amino acids. Looked up from germline, CDR1 is SSHAT and CDR2 is FNYEAQ (reference sequence). The CDR3 loop is CASSSDGGNTGELFF. The CDR3 DNA reads TGTGCTAGCAGCTCGGACGGGGGGAACACCGGGGAGCTGTTTTTT.

V usage is TRBV5-4 and J usage is TRBJ1-6, with D perhaps TRBD1 (6 bases). This CDR3 contains 15 residues. Germline V gives CDR1 SGHNT, CDR2 YYREEE (reference sequence). V was cut by 4 bases and J by 14 bases, with 22 bases left in between. CDR3 region: CASSKDFTGPKALHF. For the CDR3, the DNA is TGTGCCAGCAGCAAGGACTTTACAGGGCCCAAGGCCCTCCACTTT. Full variable domain (remainder filled in from reference TRBV5-4 and TRBJ1-6): ETGVTQSPTHLIKTRGQQVTLRCSSQSGHNTVSWYQQALGQGPQFIFQYYREEENGRGNFPPRFSGLQFPNYSSELNVNALELDDSALYLCASSKDFTGPKALHFGNGTRLTVT.

The chain joins TRBV12-5 to TRBJ2-2; maybe TRBD2 (5 bases). Trimming removed 2 bases from V and 5 bases from J, with 9 bases in between. This CDR3 region has 14 residues. Germline V gene sequence: CDR1 LGHNT, CDR2 FRNRAP. This CDR3 reads CASGLPGWTGELFF. The CDR3 nucleotides are TGTGCTAGTGGTTTGCCGGGGTGGACCGGGGAGCTGTTTTTT. The full variable domain, completed using reference TRBV12-5 and TRBJ2-2, is DARVTQTPRHKVTEMGQEVTMRCQPILGHNTVFWYRQTMMQGLELLAYFRNRAPLDDSGMPKDRFSAEMPDATLATLKIQPSEPRDSAVYFCASGLPGWTGELFFGEGSRLTVL.

This chain links TRBV5-1 with TRBJ2-7; D is ambiguous. With 4 bases removed from V and 2 bases from J, the gap between germline ends came to 13 bases. This CDR3 is 14 amino acids long. Germline V CDR1 and CDR2: SGHRS, YFSETQ. CDR3 DNA: TGCGCCAGCAGCGTTACCTCCAGCACCTACGAGCAGTACTTC. It yields the protein CASSVTSSTYEQYF. The variable domain in full, with the rest retrieved from reference TRBV5-1 and TRBJ2-7, is KAGVTQTPRYLIKTRGQQVTLSCSPISGHRSVSWYQQTPGQGLQFLFEYFSETQRNKGNFPGRFSGRQFSNSRSEMNVSTLELGDSALYLCASSVTSSTYEQYFGPGTRLTVT.

This clone has a single count. The chain joins TRBV12-5 to TRBJ1-4, with D uncertain. V was cut by 6 bases and J by 4 bases, with 9 bases left in between. The V gene's germline CDR1 is LGHNT and CDR2 FRNRAP. CDR3 size: 13 residues. The CDR3: CASGPLNNEKLFF. The CDR3 region has the DNA TGTGCTAGTGGGCCCCTCAATAATGAAAAACTGTTTTTT.

This rearrangement joins TRBV7-6 to TRBJ2-3; no reliable D call. There are 15 residues in the CDR3. With 2 bases removed from V and 8 bases from J, the gap between germline ends came to 17 bases. CDR1 and CDR2 from the germline V gene are SGHVS and FNYEAQ. CDR3 DNA: TGTGCCAGCAGCTTAATCCACAGTCAAGAAGGTACGCAGTATTTT. This sequence encodes CASSLIHSQEGTQYF.

The chain has TRBV6-6 and TRBJ1-1, with 7 positions matching TRBD1. The CDR3 totals 16 residues. Germline CDR1 is MNHNY and CDR2 is SVGAGI (reference sequence). J was trimmed by 3 bases and V by 0 bases; bases with no gene match: 7. CDR3 bases: TGTGCCAGCAGTTACTCATACGGGACAGCATACACTGAAGCTTTCTTT. Protein: CASSYSYGTAYTEAFF.

This sequence joins TRBV7-6 and TRBJ2-1; 8 bases are shared with TRBD2. CDR3 length: 17 residues. The V and J ends lost 6 bases and 9 bases, in that order; junction bases with no gene match: 19. Germline lookup yields CDR1 SGHVS and CDR2 FNYEAQ. The CDR3 is CASSSVGRAGGGAEQFF. DNA of the CDR3: TGTGCCAGCAGTTCGGTGGGTAGGGCCGGGGGGGGCGCTGAGCAGTTCTTC.

This clone was picked up a small number of times. This rearrangement joins TRBV2 to TRBJ1-5; 10 bases line up with TRBD1. J lost 6 bases, V lost 4 bases, and 6 bases had no gene match. CDR3 length: 15 residues. Per the germline V gene, CDR1 is SNHLY and CDR2 is FYNNEI. CDR3 sequence (DNA): TGTGCCAGCAGTGGACAGGGGGCCTGGAGTCAGCCCCAGCATTTT. As protein: CASSGQGAWSQPQHF.

About this clone itself: In the same sample, other DNA sequences code for this CDR3. The chain employs TRBV28 and TRBJ1-5; D not resolved. There are 12 residues in the CDR3. Germline V lookup: CDR1 MDHEN, CDR2 SYDVKM. The V gene lost 3 bases and the J gene lost 6 bases, with 6 bases spanning the gap. The CDR3 sequence is CASSLGGQPQHF. The DNA for the CDR3 is TGTGCCAGCAGTTTGGGCGGTCAGCCCCAGCATTTT.